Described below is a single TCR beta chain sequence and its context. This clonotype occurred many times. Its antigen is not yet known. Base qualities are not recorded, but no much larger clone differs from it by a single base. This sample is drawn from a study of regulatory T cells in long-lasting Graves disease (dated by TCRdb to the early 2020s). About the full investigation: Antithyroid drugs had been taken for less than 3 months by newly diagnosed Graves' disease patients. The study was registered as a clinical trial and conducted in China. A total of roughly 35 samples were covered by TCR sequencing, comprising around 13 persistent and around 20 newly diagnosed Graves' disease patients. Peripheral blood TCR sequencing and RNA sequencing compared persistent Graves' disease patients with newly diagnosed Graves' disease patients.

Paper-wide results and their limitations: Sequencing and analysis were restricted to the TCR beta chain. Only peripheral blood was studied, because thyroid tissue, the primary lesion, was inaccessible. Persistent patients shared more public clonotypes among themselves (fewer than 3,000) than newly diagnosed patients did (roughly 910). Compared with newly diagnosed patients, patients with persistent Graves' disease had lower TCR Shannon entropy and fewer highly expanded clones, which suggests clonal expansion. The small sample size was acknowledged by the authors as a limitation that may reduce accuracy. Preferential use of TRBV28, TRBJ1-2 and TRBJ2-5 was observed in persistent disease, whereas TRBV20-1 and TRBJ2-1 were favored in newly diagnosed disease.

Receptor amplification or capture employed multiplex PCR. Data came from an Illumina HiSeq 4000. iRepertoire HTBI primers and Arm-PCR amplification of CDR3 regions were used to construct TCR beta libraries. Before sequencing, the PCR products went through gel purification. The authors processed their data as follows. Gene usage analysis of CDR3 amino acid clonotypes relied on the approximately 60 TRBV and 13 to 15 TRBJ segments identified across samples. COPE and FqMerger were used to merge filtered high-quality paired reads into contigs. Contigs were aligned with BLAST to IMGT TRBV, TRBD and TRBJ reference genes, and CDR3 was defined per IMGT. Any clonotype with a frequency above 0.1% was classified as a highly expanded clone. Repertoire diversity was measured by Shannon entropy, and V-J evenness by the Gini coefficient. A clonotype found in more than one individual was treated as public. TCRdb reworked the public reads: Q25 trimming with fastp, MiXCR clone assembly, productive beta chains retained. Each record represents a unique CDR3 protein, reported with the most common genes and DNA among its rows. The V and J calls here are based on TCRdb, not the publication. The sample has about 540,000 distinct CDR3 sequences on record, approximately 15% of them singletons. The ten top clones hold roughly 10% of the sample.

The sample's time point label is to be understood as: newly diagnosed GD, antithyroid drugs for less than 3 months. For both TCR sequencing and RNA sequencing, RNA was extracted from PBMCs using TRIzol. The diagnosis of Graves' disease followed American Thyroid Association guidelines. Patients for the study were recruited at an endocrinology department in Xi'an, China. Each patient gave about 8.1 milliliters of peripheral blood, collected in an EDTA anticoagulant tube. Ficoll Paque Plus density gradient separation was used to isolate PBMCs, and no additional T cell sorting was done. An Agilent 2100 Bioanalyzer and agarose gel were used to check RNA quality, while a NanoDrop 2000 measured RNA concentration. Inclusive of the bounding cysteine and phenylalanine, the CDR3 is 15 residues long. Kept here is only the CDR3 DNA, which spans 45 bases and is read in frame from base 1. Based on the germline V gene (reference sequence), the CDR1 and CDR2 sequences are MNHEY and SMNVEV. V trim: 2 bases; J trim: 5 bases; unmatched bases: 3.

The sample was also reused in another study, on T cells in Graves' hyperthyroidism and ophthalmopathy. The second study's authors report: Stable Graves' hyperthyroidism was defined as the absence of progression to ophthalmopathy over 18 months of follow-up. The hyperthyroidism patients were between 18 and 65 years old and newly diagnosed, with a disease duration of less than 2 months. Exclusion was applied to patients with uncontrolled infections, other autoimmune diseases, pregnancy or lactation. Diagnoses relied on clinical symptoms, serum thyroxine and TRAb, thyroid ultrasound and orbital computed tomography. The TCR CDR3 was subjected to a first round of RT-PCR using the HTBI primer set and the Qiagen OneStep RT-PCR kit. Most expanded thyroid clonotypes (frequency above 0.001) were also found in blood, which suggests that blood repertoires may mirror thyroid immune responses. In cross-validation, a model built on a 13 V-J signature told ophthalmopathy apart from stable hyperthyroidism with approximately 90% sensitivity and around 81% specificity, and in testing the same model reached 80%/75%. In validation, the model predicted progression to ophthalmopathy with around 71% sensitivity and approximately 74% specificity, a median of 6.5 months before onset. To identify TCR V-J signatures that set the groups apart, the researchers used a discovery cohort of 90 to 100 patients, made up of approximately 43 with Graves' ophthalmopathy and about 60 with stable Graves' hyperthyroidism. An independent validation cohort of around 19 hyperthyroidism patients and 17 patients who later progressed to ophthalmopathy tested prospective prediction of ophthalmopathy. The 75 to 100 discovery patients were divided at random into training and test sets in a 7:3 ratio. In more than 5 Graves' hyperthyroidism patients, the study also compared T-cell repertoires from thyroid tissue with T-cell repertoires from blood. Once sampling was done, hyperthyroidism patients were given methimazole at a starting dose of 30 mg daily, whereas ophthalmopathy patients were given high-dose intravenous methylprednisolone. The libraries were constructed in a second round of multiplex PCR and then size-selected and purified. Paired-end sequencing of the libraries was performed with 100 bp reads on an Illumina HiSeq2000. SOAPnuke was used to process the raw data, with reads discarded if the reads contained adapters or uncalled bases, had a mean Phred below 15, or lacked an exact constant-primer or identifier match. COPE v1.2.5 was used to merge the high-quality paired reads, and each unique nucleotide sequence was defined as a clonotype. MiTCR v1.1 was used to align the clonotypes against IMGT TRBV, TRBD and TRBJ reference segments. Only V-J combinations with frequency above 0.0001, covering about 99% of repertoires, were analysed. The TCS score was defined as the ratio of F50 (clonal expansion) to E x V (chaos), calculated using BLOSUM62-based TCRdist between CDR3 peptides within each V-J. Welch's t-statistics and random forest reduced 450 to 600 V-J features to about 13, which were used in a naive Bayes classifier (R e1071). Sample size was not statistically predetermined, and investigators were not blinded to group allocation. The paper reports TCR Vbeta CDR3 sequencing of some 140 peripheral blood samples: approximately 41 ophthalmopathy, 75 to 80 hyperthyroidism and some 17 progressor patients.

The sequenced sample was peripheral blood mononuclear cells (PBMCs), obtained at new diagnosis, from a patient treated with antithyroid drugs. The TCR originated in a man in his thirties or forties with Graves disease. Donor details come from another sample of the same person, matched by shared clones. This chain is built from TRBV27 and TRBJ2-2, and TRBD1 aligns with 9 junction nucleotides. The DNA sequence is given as TGTGCCAGCAGTTTAAGGACAGGGGTTACCGGGGAGCTGTTTTTT. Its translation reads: CASSLRTGVTGELFF.